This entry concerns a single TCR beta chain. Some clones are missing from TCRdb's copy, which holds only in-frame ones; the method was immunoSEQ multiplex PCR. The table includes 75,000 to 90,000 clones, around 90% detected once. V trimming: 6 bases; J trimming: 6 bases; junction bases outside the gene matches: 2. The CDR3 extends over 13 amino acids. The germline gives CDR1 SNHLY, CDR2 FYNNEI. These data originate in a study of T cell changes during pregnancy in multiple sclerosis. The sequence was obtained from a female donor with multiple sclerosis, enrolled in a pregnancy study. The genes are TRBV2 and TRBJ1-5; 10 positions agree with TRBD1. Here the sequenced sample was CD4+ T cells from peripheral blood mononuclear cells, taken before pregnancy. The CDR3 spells CASRGQGSQPQHF. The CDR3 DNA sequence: TGTGCCAGCAGGGGACAGGGGAGTCAGCCCCAGCATTTT.